A selection of T cell receptor beta chains follows, all from one sample in a study of Ad26.COV2.S vaccination and SARS-CoV-2 variants. Sequencing used immunoSEQ multiplex PCR; TCRdb keeps in-frame clones, though not all of them. Of about 400,000 clones in the sample, about 90% were seen once. The starting material was peripheral blood, obtained in a trial of Ad26.COV2.S vaccine versus placebo. The receptors come from a person aged 18 to 65 who received the Ad26.COV2.S COVID-19 vaccine or a placebo. The CDR3 runs from the conserved cysteine through the conserved F or W. D genes are given only for firm matches. Not all rows give a size; the values are once, few, many and, for expanded clones, a class.

TRBJ2-1	TRBD2	13	NA	TRBV12-3/TRBV12-4	TGTGCCAGCAGTTTAGTAGCGGGAGGAGAGCAGTTCTTC	CASSLVAGGEQFF
TRBJ1-4	TRBD1	19	NA	TRBV12-5	TGTGCTAGTGGTTTGCCCCCGGGACAGGGGTCTGGAACTAATGAAAAACTGTTTTTT	CASGLPPGQGSGTNEKLFF
TRBJ1-2	TRBD1	16	NA	TRBV10-3	TGTGCCATCAGTGAGTTGGGACAGTTGTTACTGGAGGGCTACACCTTC	CAISELGQLLLEGYTF
TRBJ2-7	TRBD1	14	NA	TRBV5-1	TGCGCCAGCAGCTCAGGGGGCGCGGGCTACGAGCAGTACTTC	CASSSGGAGYEQYF
TRBJ2-1	NA	13	NA	TRBV7-2	TGTGCCAGCAGCCCTGGACCCAATAGGGAGCAGTTCTTC	CASSPGPNREQFF
TRBJ2-3	NA	15	NA	TRBV3-1/TRBV3-2	TGTGCCAGCACTCTTGGGGGGGCCAACACAGATACGCAGTATTTT	CASTLGGANTDTQYF
TRBJ1-5	NA	16	NA	TRBV12-5	TGTGCTAGTGGTTTGGTACTCGGGGGCTACAATCAGCCCCAGCATTTT	CASGLVLGGYNQPQHF
TRBJ2-5	NA	16	NA	TRBV28	TGTGCCAGCAGTTTAGGTAGCTCTTGGAGTTCAGAGACCCAGTACTTC	CASSLGSSWSSETQYF
TRBJ2-1	NA	10	NA	TRBV29-1	TGCAGCGTTTTGGTGAATGAGCAGTTCTTC	CSVLVNEQFF
TRBJ2-7	TRBD1	16	NA	TRBV7-9	TGTGCCAGCAGCCCCGAGGCCGGGACAGGGCAGTACGAGCAGTACTTC	CASSPEAGTGQYEQYF
TRBJ2-7	TRBD2	15	NA	TRBV18	TGTGCCAGCTCACCACCGAGCGGGGGGGCCTACGAGCAGTACTTC	CASSPPSGGAYEQYF
TRBJ1-2	TRBD1	15	NA	TRBV6-6	TGTGCCAGCAGTGGCCAACAGGGGAACGACTATGGCTACACCTTC	CASSGQQGNDYGYTF
TRBJ2-1	TRBD1	16	NA	TRBV19	TGTGCCAGTAGCATGAAGGGGACAGGGACCTACAATGAGCAGTTCTTC	CASSMKGTGTYNEQFF
TRBJ2-6	TRBD1	16	NA	TRBV7-2	TGTGCCAGCAGCGAGTCCCAGGGGGCTGGGGCCAACGTCCTGACTTTC	CASSESQGAGANVLTF
TRBJ2-1	TRBD1	15	NA	TRBV19	TGTGCCAGTAGTCCGCGGGCGACAGGGGACAATGAGCAGTTCTTC	CASSPRATGDNEQFF
TRBJ2-1	NA	18	NA	TRBV30	TGTGCCTGGAGTCATTTTACCATCCTTGGGACTCCGATGGGTGAGCAGTTCTTC	CAWSHFTILGTPMGEQFF
TRBJ1-1	NA	12	NA	TRBV5-1	TGCGCCAACTACAGGGTGAACACTGAAGCTTTCTTT	CANYRVNTEAFF
TRBJ2-7	NA	13	NA	TRBV5-1	TGCGCCAGCAGTTCCAGGGACGGGTACGAGCAGTACTTC	CASSSRDGYEQYF
TRBJ2-3	TRBD2	16	NA	TRBV18	TGTGCCACCTCAGGACTAGCGGGGGGCCGGGCAGATACGCAGTATTTT	CATSGLAGGRADTQYF
TRBJ2-2	TRBD2	15	once	TRBV27	TGTGCCAGCACCCGACTAGCGACGAACACCGGGGAGCTGTTTTTT	CASTRLATNTGELFF
TRBJ1-6	NA	14	NA	TRBV6-1	TGTGCCAGCAGTGAAGCCGATGGACGGTCACCCCTCCACTTT	CASSEADGRSPLHF
TRBJ1-2	NA	15	NA	TRBV3-1/TRBV3-2	TGTGCCAGCAGCCATGAGATAACAGGGAACTATGGCTACACCTTC	CASSHEITGNYGYTF
TRBJ1-2	NA	13	once	TRBV10-3	TGTGCCATCAGTGAGTCCGGGGGTCATGGCTACACCTTC	CAISESGGHGYTF
TRBJ1-1	NA	12	NA	TRBV24-1	TGTGCCACCAGTGACAGAAACACTGAAGCTTTCTTT	CATSDRNTEAFF
TRBJ1-1	NA	10	NA	TRBV19	TGTGCCAGCGGGGGCACTGAAGCTTTCTTT	CASGGTEAFF
TRBJ2-2	TRBD1	15	NA	TRBV6-2/TRBV6-3	TGTGCCAGCAGCCGCGACAGGGTTCGAACCGGGGAGCTGTTTTTT	CASSRDRVRTGELFF
TRBJ2-7	NA	17	NA	TRBV4-1	TGCGCCAGCAGCCAACCAGGGGTTGGGGGGCGTCGGTACGAGCAGTACTTC	CASSQPGVGGRRYEQYF
TRBJ1-5	NA	13	NA	TRBV27	TGTGCCAGCAGCCCAGGGTACAATCAGCCCCAGCATTTT	CASSPGYNQPQHF
TRBJ1-1	NA	13	NA	TRBV29-1	TGCAGCGGGAGACCAGGGGAAGGGGCTGAAGCTTTCTTT	CSGRPGEGAEAFF
TRBJ2-3	TRBD2	18	NA	TRBV18	TGTGCCAGCTCACCACCGGAGGATAGCGGGGGGAGCACAGATACGCAGTATTTT	CASSPPEDSGGSTDTQYF
TRBJ1-1	NA	14	NA	TRBV3-1/TRBV3-2	TGTGCCAGCAGCCTCAGGGTCGGTCGAACTGAAGCTTTCTTT	CASSLRVGRTEAFF
TRBJ1-6	NA	14	NA	TRBV18	TGTGCCAGCTCACGGGACAACCATAATTCACCCCTCCACTTT	CASSRDNHNSPLHF
TRBJ1-5	NA	14	few	TRBV19	TGTGCCAGTAGTCCCCGGGTTGAGGGCCAGCCCCAGCATTTT	CASSPRVEGQPQHF
TRBJ2-7	NA	11	NA	TRBV12-3/TRBV12-4	TGTGCCAGCAGTTTATTGTGGGAGCAGTACTTC	CASSLLWEQYF
TRBJ2-5	TRBD1	15	once	TRBV4-1	TGCGCCAGCAGCCTCCCGACAGGGGGACTAGAGACCCAGTACTTC	CASSLPTGGLETQYF
TRBJ2-7	NA	15	NA	TRBV19	TGTGCCAGTAGTATATTTCGCCAGCATTCCTACGAGCAGTACTTC	CASSIFRQHSYEQYF
TRBJ2-7	TRBD1	17	NA	TRBV4-3	TGCGCCAGCAGCCTATTATTCTCCGGGACAGGGGACTACGAGCAGTACTTC	CASSLLFSGTGDYEQYF
TRBJ1-2	NA	16	NA	TRBV4-1	TGCGCCAGCAGCCAAGGACGGGCACGCGGGGTGGGGGGCTACACCTTC	CASSQGRARGVGGYTF
TRBJ1-1	NA	16	NA	TRBV9	TGTGCCAGCAGCGCCCGCCGGGAGAGCATGAACACTGAAGCTTTCTTT	CASSARRESMNTEAFF
TRBJ1-2	NA	17	NA	TRBV7-2	TGTGCCAGCAGCTCCCGGACAGCGTACCCTTCTAACTATGGCTACACCTTC	CASSSRTAYPSNYGYTF
TRBJ1-3	NA	15	few	TRBV30	TGTGCCTGGGCTAACAAGGGGATTAGTGGAAACACCATATATTTT	CAWANKGISGNTIYF
TRBJ1-2	TRBD1	15	once	TRBV7-2	TGTGCCAGCAGCTTACAGACAGGGGGCGGAAGAGGCTACACCTTC	CASSLQTGGGRGYTF
TRBJ1-6	NA	15	NA	TRBV28	TGTGCCAGCTACGGGGGGGTCATCCTCAATTCACCCCTCCACTTT	CASYGGVILNSPLHF
TRBJ1-4	NA	14	once	TRBV29-1	TGCAGCGTTGAAGTCGGGGTCGGTGACGAAAAACTGTTTTTT	CSVEVGVGDEKLFF
TRBJ2-5	NA	12	NA	TRBV7-2	TGTGCCAGCAGCTTAGGGGCCGGGGCCCAGTACTTC	CASSLGAGAQYF
TRBJ1-2	NA	12	NA	TRBV28	TGTGCCAGCAGTCTCGGTTTCTATGGCTACACCTTC	CASSLGFYGYTF
TRBJ1-4	NA	16	NA	TRBV5-8	TGTGCCAGCAGCTTCGAAGGTGGAGGAAGTGGCGAAAAACTGTTTTTT	CASSFEGGGSGEKLFF
TRBJ2-2	NA	14	once	TRBV11-2	TGTGCCAGCAGGGGTTTGTGGAACACCGGGGAGCTGTTTTTT	CASRGLWNTGELFF
TRBJ2-3	TRBD1	15	few	TRBV2	TGTGCCAGCAGTAACCGGGACAGGGTCCCAGATACGCAGTATTTT	CASSNRDRVPDTQYF
TRBJ2-7	TRBD1	18	NA	TRBV19	TGTGCCAGTAGTATAGGGCTCGGGTTGGGGACAGCCTCCTACGAGCAGTACTTC	CASSIGLGLGTASYEQYF
TRBJ2-3	TRBD2	14	NA	TRBV10-2	TGCGCCAGCCATAGCGGGGGCGGGACAGATACGCAGTATTTT	CASHSGGGTDTQYF
TRBJ2-7	NA	13	NA	TRBV27	TGTGCCAGCAGTTTATCAGGACCCTACGAGCAGTACTTC	CASSLSGPYEQYF
TRBJ1-1	NA	13	NA	TRBV27	TGTGCCAGCAGTACCACAGGGAACACTGAAGCTTTCTTT	CASSTTGNTEAFF
TRBJ1-2	TRBD1	16	NA	TRBV4-1	TGCGCCAGCAGCCAAGAGATCTTTGGACAGGGCTATGGCTACACCTTC	CASSQEIFGQGYGYTF
TRBJ1-5	NA	15	NA	TRBV4-3	TGCGCCAGCAGCCAAGATCTAGGCGCTTATCAGCCCCAGCATTTT	CASSQDLGAYQPQHF